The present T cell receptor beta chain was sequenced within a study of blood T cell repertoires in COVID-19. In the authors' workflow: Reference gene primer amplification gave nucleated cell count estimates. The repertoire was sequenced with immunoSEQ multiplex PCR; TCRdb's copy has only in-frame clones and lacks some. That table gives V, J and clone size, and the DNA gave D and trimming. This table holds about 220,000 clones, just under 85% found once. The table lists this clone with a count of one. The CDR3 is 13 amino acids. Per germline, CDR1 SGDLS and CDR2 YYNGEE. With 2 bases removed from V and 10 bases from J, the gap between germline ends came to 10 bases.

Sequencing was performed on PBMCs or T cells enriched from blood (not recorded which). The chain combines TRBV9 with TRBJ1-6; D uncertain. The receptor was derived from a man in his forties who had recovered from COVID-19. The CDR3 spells CASSVYGESPLHF. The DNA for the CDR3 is TGTGCCAGCAGCGTTTACGGTGAATCACCCCTCCACTTT. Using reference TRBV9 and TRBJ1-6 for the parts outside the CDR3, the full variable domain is DSGVTQTPKHLITATGQRVTLRCSPRSGDLSVYWYQQSLDQGLQFLIQYYNGEERAKGNILERFSAQQFPDLHSELNLSSLELGDSALYFCASSVYGESPLHFGNGTRLTVT.